The 2 T cell receptor beta chains listed next were all sequenced from one sample in a study of blood T cells in healthy people across ages. PCR was performed a second time for about 7 to 12 cycles using a sample-barcoded 5' primer and a J-beta primer mix. TCRdb called the 5' RACE reads again in MiXCR, with one record for every CDR3 protein. The table lists roughly 2 million distinct CDR3 sequences, less than 50% of them singletons, with over 2% in the top ten. The sequenced material came from blood. The receptors here all came from a woman aged 40-49 years in good health.

The gene calls are TRBV7-2 and TRBJ2-5, with 9 bases matching TRBD2. Germline CDR1 SGHTA, CDR2 FQGNSA. The CDR3 runs to 16 residues. The V and J ends lost 2 bases and 5 bases, in that order; junction bases with no gene match: 9. This CDR3 is CASSLFASGDVETQYF. As DNA, the CDR3 is TGTGCCAGCAGCTTATTTGCTAGCGGGGACGTGGAGACCCAGTACTTC.

The genes are TRBV14 and TRBJ2-7, with D unclear. The germline V gene has CDR1 SGHDN and CDR2 FVKESK. V was clipped by 0 bases and J by 5 bases, with 8 bases between them. This CDR3 region has 13 residues. CDR3 in amino acids: CASSQDYYHEQYF. The CDR3, as DNA: TGTGCCAGCAGCCAAGACTACTATCACGAGCAGTACTTC.